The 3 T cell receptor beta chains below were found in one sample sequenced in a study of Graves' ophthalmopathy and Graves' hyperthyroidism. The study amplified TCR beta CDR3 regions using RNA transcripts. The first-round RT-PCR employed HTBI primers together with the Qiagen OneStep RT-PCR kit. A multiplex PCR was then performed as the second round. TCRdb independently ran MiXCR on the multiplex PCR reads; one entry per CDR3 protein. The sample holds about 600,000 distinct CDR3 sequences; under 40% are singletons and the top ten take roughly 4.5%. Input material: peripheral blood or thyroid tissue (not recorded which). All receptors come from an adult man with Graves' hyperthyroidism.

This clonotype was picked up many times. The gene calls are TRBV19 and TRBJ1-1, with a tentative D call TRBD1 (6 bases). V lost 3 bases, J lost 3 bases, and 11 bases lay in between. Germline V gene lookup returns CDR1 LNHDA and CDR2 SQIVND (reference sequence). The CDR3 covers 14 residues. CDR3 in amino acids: CASSIWAGDTEAFF. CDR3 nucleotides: TGTGCCAGTAGTATTTGGGCAGGGGACACTGAAGCTTTCTTT.

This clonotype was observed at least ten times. The CDR3 loop is CASRLDRATEAFF. The CDR3 region has the DNA TGTGCCAGCAGATTAGACAGGGCCACTGAAGCTTTCTTT. The V call is TRBV14, the J call TRBJ1-1, with 7 bases matching TRBD1. Unmatched junction bases numbered 5, after V lost 6 bases and J lost 4 bases. CDR3 length: 13 amino acids. Germline CDR1 is SGHDN and CDR2 is FVKESK.

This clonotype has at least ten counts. The DNA for the CDR3 is TGTGCCAGCAGCCTACGACGACAGGGCGTCCAGCATTTT. This encodes CASSLRRQGVQHF. This chain links TRBV5-5 with TRBJ1-5, with TRBD1 identical over 7 bases. The CDR3 runs 13 residues. Germline CDR1 and CDR2: SGHKS and YYEKEE (reference sequence). The V segment lost 4 bases and the J segment 12 bases; nucleotides outside the gene matches: 10.